A single sample gave rise to the 25 T cell receptor beta chains below, sequenced in a study of T-cell reconstitution after alpha-beta-depleted transplantation in children. Library preparation (for TCRbeta) was performed with unique molecular identifiers. A single record per CDR3 protein comes from TCRdb applying MiXCR to the PCR reads. The sample lists around 600,000 distinct CDR3 sequences, 20% to 25% occurring once. The sequencing used PBMCs, mostly from graft donor cells, collected 360 days after TCRalphabeta/CD19-depleted stem cell transplant. All receptors derive from a boy under three years old who had a stem cell transplant for acute myeloid leukemia, so the T cells may come from the graft donor.

The sample holds many counts of this clonotype. This chain joins TRBV7-2 and TRBJ2-7, with unresolved D. Germline V gene lookup returns CDR1 SGHTA and CDR2 FQGNSA. This CDR3 is built from 14 residues. V lost 1 base and J lost 2, with 9 bases in between. The CDR3 loop reads CASSLDRFPYEQYF. The CDR3 DNA sequence: TGTGCCAGCAGCTTAGATAGGTTCCCCTACGAGCAGTACTTC.

The genes are TRBV7-2 and TRBJ1-2, with D tentatively TRBD1 (6 bases). The CDR3 sequence is 14 residues long. Trimming shortened V by 6 bases and J by 4 bases, and 15 bases separated the two germline ends. From germline, CDR1 is SGHTA and CDR2 FQGNSA. CDR3 in amino acids: CASRPTGLGYGYTF. Here the CDR3 DNA reads TGTGCCAGCAGGCCTACAGGGCTTGGCTATGGCTACACCTTC.

The V call is TRBV10-3, the J call TRBJ2-3; D unclear. The CDR3 is 16 residues long. Germline V gene data show CDR1 as ENHRY and CDR2 as SYGVKD. Trimming removed 6 bases from V and 0 bases from J, with 16 bases in between. CDR3 residues: CAIRSFGATSTDTQYF. In nucleotides, the CDR3 is TGTGCCATCAGGTCGTTCGGAGCGACTAGCACAGATACGCAGTATTTT.

This clonotype was picked up a small number of times. V usage is TRBV7-7 and J usage is TRBJ1-5, with D maybe TRBD1 (6 bases). The germline V and J ends were trimmed by 1 base and 3 bases, with 10 bases remaining between them. Germline assignment: CDR1 SSHAT and CDR2 FNYEAQ (reference sequence). The CDR3 is 15 amino acids. The CDR3 coding sequence is TGTGCCAGCAGCTTAGAGGGGACACCCAATCAGCCCCAGCATTTT. Translated, it gives CASSLEGTPNQPQHF.

This clonotype was found many times. The V call is TRBV20-1, the J call TRBJ2-1, with D possibly being TRBD1 (6 bases). Germline CDR1 DFQATT, CDR2 SNEGSKA (reference sequence). Trimming pared 6 bases from V and 3 bases from J, leaving 15 bases between. The CDR3 has 14 amino acids. CDR3 region: CSAGHRNLYNEQFF. DNA of the CDR3: TGCAGTGCGGGACACAGGAATCTCTACAATGAGCAGTTCTTC.

The chain employs TRBV21-1 and TRBJ2-7; the table's D call, TRBD1, has no DNA check behind it. TRBV21-1 is a recognized pseudogene. The CDR3 covers 9 residues. The CDR3 reads CASSKRAGF. CDR3 DNA: TGTGCCAGCAGCAAAAGGGCGGGCTTC.

This clonotype occurred a few times. This rearrangement joins TRBV6-5 to TRBJ1-1, with D possibly matching TRBD1 (6 bases). Deletions cut 2 bases from V and 2 bases from J, with 12 bases between. This CDR3 is built from 15 residues. Germline V gene lookup returns CDR1 MNHEY and CDR2 SVGAGI. CDR3 residues: CASSYHGTSNTEAFF. CDR3 bases: TGTGCCAGCAGTTACCATGGGACATCAAACACTGAAGCTTTCTTT.

Only a few counts were recorded for this clonotype. Written as DNA, the CDR3 is TGTGCCAGCAGTTATTCCGGGGGCATAGATACGCAGTATTTT. Amino acids: CASSYSGGIDTQYF. The chain has TRBV6-5 and TRBJ2-3, with D possibly being TRBD1 or TRBD2 (6 bases each). Per germline, CDR1 MNHEY and CDR2 SVGAGI. The CDR3 covers 14 residues. V was cut by 3 bases and J by 5 bases, with 12 bases left in between.

V gene TRBV11-3 combines with J gene TRBJ1-1; TRBD1 matches at 10 bases. The V gene end was trimmed by 3 bases and the J gene end by 6 bases; junction bases not matched to a gene: 7. Germline values: CDR1 SGHNT, CDR2 YENEEA. The CDR3 extends over 15 amino acids. CDR3 coding DNA: TGTGCCAGCAGCTTTGGCGGGACAGGGGACGCTGAAGCTTTCTTT. This codes for CASSFGGTGDAEAFF.

In this sample, this clonotype turned up a few times. V is TRBV20-1 and J is TRBJ1-2; unclear D gene. Looked up from germline, CDR1 is DFQATT and CDR2 is SNEGSKA (reference sequence). With 0 bases removed from V and 3 bases from J, the gap between germline ends came to 8 bases. CDR3 length: 13 residues. This CDR3 reads CSAREGKDYGYTF. CDR3 DNA sequence: TGCAGTGCTAGAGAGGGGAAGGACTATGGCTACACCTTC.

In this sample, this clonotype turned up many times. V and J are TRBV20-1 and TRBJ2-2; D uncertain. Germline V CDR1 and CDR2: DFQATT, SNEGSKA (reference sequence). V was clipped by 0 bases and J by 3 bases, with 11 bases between them. The CDR3 consists of 15 residues. DNA of the CDR3: TGCAGTGCTAGAGAAATAGACACATACACCGGGGAGCTGTTTTTT. The encoded protein is CSAREIDTYTGELFF.

This chain connects TRBV6-5 to TRBJ2-2, with 7 bases fitting TRBD1. The germline gives CDR1 MNHEY, CDR2 SVGAGI. J lost 4 bases, V lost 2 bases, and 4 bases had no gene match. The CDR3 contains 15 residues. For the CDR3, the DNA is TGTGCCAGCAGTTACACGACAGGGCCCACCGGGGAGCTGTTTTTT. Amino acids: CASSYTTGPTGELFF.

This clonotype was seen at least ten times. The rearrangement joins TRBV5-6 to TRBJ1-5, with a possible D match to TRBD1 (5 bases). The CDR3 totals 14 residues. The V end lost 0 bases, the J end lost 4 bases, and 8 bases lay between the germline ends. The V gene's germline CDR1 is SGHDT and CDR2 YYEEEE. CDR3 nucleotide sequence: TGTGCCAGCAGCTTGGGGGACGTTAATCAGCCCCAGCATTTT. This codes for CASSLGDVNQPQHF.

To note about this clonotype: This may be a read error: a much more frequent sequence differs by one nucleotide. The chain recombines TRBV7-9 with TRBJ2-1; D is unresolved. V shed 6 bases and J shed 5 bases, with 5 bases lying between them. Germline-derived CDR1 and CDR2 are SEHNR and FQNEAQ (reference sequence). The length of the CDR3 is 11 residues. The CDR3 nucleotides are TGTGCCAGCAGAGGAGACAATGAGCAGTTCTTC. Translating gives CASRGDNEQFF.

This clonotype was picked up many times. The V gene is TRBV5-1, the J gene TRBJ2-2; tentatively, D is TRBD1 (6 bases). Germline V lookup: CDR1 SGHRS, CDR2 YFSETQ. V shed 4 bases and J shed 4 bases, with 11 bases lying between them. This CDR3 has 14 residues. The CDR3 nucleotides are TGCGCCAGCAGCCGGGACACAAGCACCGGGGAGCTGTTTTTT. This codes for CASSRDTSTGELFF.

The J gene is TRBJ2-3, the V gene TRBV5-1; TRBD1 agrees at 8 bases. This CDR3 comprises 13 residues. J was trimmed by 6 bases and V by 4 bases; bases with no gene match: 4. Germline V CDR1 and CDR2: SGHRS, YFSETQ. In nucleotides, the CDR3 is TGCGCCAGCAGCATGGACAGGGTGGATACGCAGTATTTT. This sequence encodes CASSMDRVDTQYF. Based on the CDR3 plus reference TRBV5-1 and TRBJ2-3, the full variable domain is KAGVTQTPRYLIKTRGQQVTLSCSPISGHRSVSWYQQTPGQGLQFLFEYFSETQRNKGNFPGRFSGRQFSNSRSEMNVSTLELGDSALYLCASSMDRVDTQYFGPGTRLTVL.

This clonotype was observed at least ten times. The chain is built from TRBV20-1 and TRBJ2-7; TRBD1 agrees at 9 bases. Germline V CDR1 and CDR2: DFQATT, SNEGSKA (reference sequence). The CDR3 length is 12 residues. The V segment lost 6 bases and the J segment 3 bases; nucleotides outside the gene matches: 3. The CDR3 sequence is CSARTGVYEQYF. In nucleotides, the CDR3 is TGCAGTGCCCGGACAGGGGTCTACGAGCAGTACTTC.

The chain joins TRBV4-1 to TRBJ2-5, with D uncertain. The CDR3 spans 15 residues. Germline V gives CDR1 MGHRA, CDR2 YSYEKL. V was cut by 3 bases and J by 1 base, with 12 bases left in between. The CDR3 DNA reads as TGCGCCAGCAGCCATTATATCGGGTTCCAAGAGACCCAGTACTTC. Amino acids: CASSHYIGFQETQYF.

In its sample, this clonotype was seen many times. This chain joins TRBV29-1 and TRBJ2-3; D is unclear. The CDR3 runs 11 residues. The germline V gene encodes CDR1 SQVTM and CDR2 ANQGSEA. Trimming left V 3 bases short and J 3 bases short, with 4 bases between. In nucleotides, the CDR3 is TGCAGCGTTGACGCTACAGATACGCAGTATTTT. The encoded protein is CSVDATDTQYF.

This chain connects TRBV6-1 to TRBJ2-1, with D perhaps TRBD2 (7 bases). Germline V gives CDR1 MNHNS, CDR2 SASEGT. CDR3 length: 16 amino acids. V was cut by 6 bases and J by 4 bases, with 19 bases left in between. This CDR3 is CASSRGGGGSYNEQFF. The CDR3 DNA follows: TGTGCCAGCAGCCGTGGCGGGGGCGGGAGTTACAATGAGCAGTTCTTC.

The chain carries TRBV9 and TRBJ1-1, with D uncertain. The CDR3 contains 12 residues. Trimming cost V 2 bases and J 1 base, with 3 bases left between them. Per germline, CDR1 SGDLS and CDR2 YYNGEE. The CDR3 reads CASSVWNTEAFF. The CDR3 region has the DNA TGTGCCAGCAGCGTGTGGAACACTGAAGCTTTCTTT.

V gene TRBV10-1 combines with J gene TRBJ1-1; the D gene is possibly TRBD1 (5 bases). The germline CDR1 and CDR2 sequences are WNHNN and SYGVQD (reference sequence). This CDR3 has 13 residues. Between the trimmed V and J ends, which lost 10 bases and 4 bases, there was a span of 16 bases. The CDR3 nucleotides read TGCGCCACCCCTGGGGGTGTGATCACTGAAGCTTTCTTT. It encodes CATPGGVITEAFF.

This clonotype was seen repeatedly, ten times or more. This CDR3 is CASSGPRRGRETQYF. The CDR3 nucleotides are TGTGCCAGCAGCGGGCCGCGACGGGGTAGAGAGACCCAGTACTTC. The V call is TRBV7-2, the J call TRBJ2-5, with a tentative D call TRBD2 (5 bases). V lost 5 bases and J 4 bases, leaving 17 bases between the germline ends. Germline values: CDR1 SGHTA, CDR2 FQGNSA. CDR3 length: 15 amino acids. Variable domain in full (rest from reference TRBV7-2 and TRBJ2-5): GAGVSQSPSNKVTEKGKDVELRCDPISGHTALYWYRQSLGQGLEFLIYFQGNSAPDKSGLPSDRFSAERTGGSVSTLTIQRTQQEDSAVYLCASSGPRRGRETQYFGPGTRLLVL.

The rearrangement uses TRBV18 and TRBJ2-1; TRBD2 is a possible D gene (6 bases). The CDR3 extends over 15 amino acids. In germline, CDR1 is KGHSH, CDR2 LQKENI. Trimming removed 3 bases at V and 8 bases at J, with 17 bases between. The CDR3 DNA reads as TGTGCCAGCTCACCGGAGGGGCTAGGTGGGTATGAGCAGTTCTTC. It specifies CASSPEGLGGYEQFF.

This clonotype was counted a few times. The chain uses TRBV4-1 and TRBJ2-5; D is possibly TRBD2 (5 bases). The CDR3 extends over 14 amino acids. From germline, CDR1 is MGHRA and CDR2 YSYEKL. V was trimmed by 4 bases and J by 1 base, leaving 10 bases between them. The CDR3 sequence: CASSRPDSQETQYF. In nucleotides, the CDR3 is TGCGCCAGCAGCCGGCCGGACTCCCAAGAGACCCAGTACTTC.